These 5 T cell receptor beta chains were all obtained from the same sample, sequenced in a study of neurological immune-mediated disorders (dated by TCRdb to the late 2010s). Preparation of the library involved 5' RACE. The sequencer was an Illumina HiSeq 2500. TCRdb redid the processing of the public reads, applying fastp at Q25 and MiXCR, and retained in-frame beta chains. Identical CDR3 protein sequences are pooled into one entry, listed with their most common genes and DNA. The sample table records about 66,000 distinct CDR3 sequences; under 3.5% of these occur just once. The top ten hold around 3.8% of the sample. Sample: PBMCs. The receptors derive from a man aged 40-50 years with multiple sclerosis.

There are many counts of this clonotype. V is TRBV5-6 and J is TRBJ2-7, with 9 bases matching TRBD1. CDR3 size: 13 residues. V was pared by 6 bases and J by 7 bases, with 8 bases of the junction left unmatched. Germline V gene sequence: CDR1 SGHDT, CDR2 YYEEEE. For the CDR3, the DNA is TGTGCCAGCACCACCGGACAGGGGTGGGAGCAGTACTTC. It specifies CASTTGQGWEQYF.

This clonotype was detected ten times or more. The CDR3 is CASTRTGNTGELFF. For the CDR3, the DNA is TGTGCCAGCACCCGGACAGGGAACACCGGGGAGCTGTTTTTT. The V gene is TRBV12-3 or TRBV12-4, the J gene TRBJ2-2; the match to TRBD1 covers 7 bases. The trim removed 7 bases at V and 1 base at J, leaving 3 bases unmatched. CDR3 length: 14 residues.

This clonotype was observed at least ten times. Written as DNA, the CDR3 is TGCGCCAGCAGTGAAGGAGAGACCCAGTACTTC. Amino acids: CASSEGETQYF. The chain couples TRBV10-2 to TRBJ2-5; D not certain. Trimming removed 3 bases from V and 4 bases from J, with 3 bases in between. CDR1 WSHSY and CDR2 SAAADI come from the germline V gene. The CDR3 has 11 residues.

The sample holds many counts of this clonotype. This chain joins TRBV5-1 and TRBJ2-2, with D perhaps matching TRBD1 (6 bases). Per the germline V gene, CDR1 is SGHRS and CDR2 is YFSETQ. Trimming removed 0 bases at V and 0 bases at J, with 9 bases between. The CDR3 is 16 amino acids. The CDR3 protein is CASSLDRAPNTGELFF. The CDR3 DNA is TGCGCCAGCAGCTTGGACAGGGCACCGAACACCGGGGAGCTGTTTTTT.

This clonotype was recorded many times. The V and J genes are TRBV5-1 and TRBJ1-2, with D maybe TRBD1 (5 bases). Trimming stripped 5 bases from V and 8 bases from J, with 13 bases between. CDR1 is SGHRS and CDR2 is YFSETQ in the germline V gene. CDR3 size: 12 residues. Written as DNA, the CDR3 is TGCGCCAGCAGGCTGACGGGGGACGGCTACACCTTC. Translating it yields CASRLTGDGYTF.